These T cell receptor beta chains were read from a single sample in a study of shared clonotypes between healthy human individuals. This table comes from immunoSEQ multiplex PCR, and its TCRdb copy is limited to in-frame clones, with some not included. The top ten clones hold around 0.11% of a sample with a few hundred thousand clones, less than 97% of them seen once. Material for sequencing was naive CD8+ T cells sorted from blood. Every receptor here comes from a woman aged 30 to 39 in good health. Each CDR3 is given with its conserved first and last residue. The order of the fields is CDR3 DNA, CDR3 protein, clone size, V gene, CDR3 length, D gene, J gene. A D gene is named only where the DNA matches it firmly. Only some rows state a clone size, as once, few, many or a class for expanded clones.

cdr3_nt: TGCGCCAGCAGCCAAATAATAACGAACACTGAAGCTTTCTTT
cdr3_aa: CASSQIITNTEAFF
clone_size: .
v_call: TRBV4-1
cdr3_length: 14
d_call: .
j_call: TRBJ1-1

cdr3_nt: TGTGCCAGCAGCTTTGACCCCACGGATACGCAGTATTTT
cdr3_aa: CASSFDPTDTQYF
clone_size: .
v_call: TRBV7-7
cdr3_length: 13
d_call: .
j_call: TRBJ2-3

cdr3_nt: TGCGCCAGCAGCTTGGGCCTCGAGCAGTACTTC
cdr3_aa: CASSLGLEQYF
clone_size: few
v_call: TRBV5-1
cdr3_length: 11
d_call: .
j_call: TRBJ2-7

cdr3_nt: TGTGCCAGCACCGAGAAGGGACAGGGCAATGAAAAACTGTTTTTT
cdr3_aa: CASTEKGQGNEKLFF
clone_size: .
v_call: TRBV5-4
cdr3_length: 15
d_call: TRBD1
j_call: TRBJ1-4

cdr3_nt: TGTGCCATCAGTGAGACAGGGAGCAATCAGCCCCAGCATTTT
cdr3_aa: CAISETGSNQPQHF
clone_size: .
v_call: TRBV10-3
cdr3_length: 14
d_call: .
j_call: TRBJ1-5

cdr3_nt: TGTGCCAGCAGCCCTGGACTAGCGGGAGGATGGTTGGCGTACTTC
cdr3_aa: CASSPGLAGGWLAYF
clone_size: .
v_call: TRBV14
cdr3_length: 15
d_call: TRBD2
j_call: TRBJ2-7

cdr3_nt: TGCAGCGTTGAAGAGAAAAAGCGGGGCATAGGGGGCGAGCAGTACTTC
cdr3_aa: CSVEEKKRGIGGEQYF
clone_size: .
v_call: TRBV29-1
cdr3_length: 16
d_call: .
j_call: TRBJ2-7

cdr3_nt: TGTGCCAGCAGTTACTCCGGGGAAACCTACGAGCAGTACTTC
cdr3_aa: CASSYSGETYEQYF
clone_size: .
v_call: TRBV6-5
cdr3_length: 14
d_call: .
j_call: TRBJ2-7

cdr3_nt: TGTGCCAGCAGCTGGAGGAGACGGACAGATACGCAGTATTTT
cdr3_aa: CASSWRRRTDTQYF
clone_size: .
v_call: TRBV6-5
cdr3_length: 14
d_call: .
j_call: TRBJ2-3

cdr3_nt: TGCGCCAGCAGCTTCCGGTTAGACTACGAGCAGTACTTC
cdr3_aa: CASSFRLDYEQYF
clone_size: .
v_call: TRBV5-1
cdr3_length: 13
d_call: .
j_call: TRBJ2-7

cdr3_nt: TGTGCCAGCAGCTTAAAGGCAGAGAACTATGGCTACACCTTC
cdr3_aa: CASSLKAENYGYTF
clone_size: .
v_call: TRBV7-9
cdr3_length: 14
d_call: .
j_call: TRBJ1-2

cdr3_nt: TGTGCCAGCAGCTTGGAGTCCGAGCAGTACTTC
cdr3_aa: CASSLESEQYF
clone_size: .
v_call: TRBV5-4
cdr3_length: 11
d_call: .
j_call: TRBJ2-7

cdr3_nt: TGTGCCAGCAGCTTAGACAGTAGAACTGGAAACACCATATATTTT
cdr3_aa: CASSLDSRTGNTIYF
clone_size: .
v_call: TRBV7-2
cdr3_length: 15
d_call: .
j_call: TRBJ1-3

cdr3_nt: TGTGCCTGGATTCGAGGTTTTTCCAACACCGGGGAGCTGTTTTTT
cdr3_aa: CAWIRGFSNTGELFF
clone_size: .
v_call: TRBV30
cdr3_length: 15
d_call: .
j_call: TRBJ2-2

cdr3_nt: .
cdr3_aa: CASSILDRALAGDTQYF
clone_size: .
v_call: TRBV27
cdr3_length: 17
d_call: .
j_call: TRBJ2-3